This T cell receptor beta chain was identified during a study of blood T cell repertoires in COVID-19. On the study more broadly: The analysed material was cDNA or gDNA that came from T cells, B-cell-depleted T cells, or PBMCs.

Data came from immunoSEQ multiplex PCR; TCRdb stores just in-frame clones and leaves some out. The table records hundreds of thousands of clones, roughly 90% of them present only once. V was trimmed by 2 bases and J by 4 bases, leaving 5 bases between them. Germline values: CDR1 DFQATT, CDR2 SNEGSKA (reference sequence). This CDR3 region has 11 residues. The V gene is TRBV20-1, the J gene TRBJ1-1; no clear D gene. The receptor's source is a man in his forties with acute or convalescent COVID-19. The material sequenced was peripheral blood. In DNA form, the CDR3 reads TGCAGTGCTAGACCGAGCACTGAAGCTTTCTTT. This codes for CSARPSTEAFF.